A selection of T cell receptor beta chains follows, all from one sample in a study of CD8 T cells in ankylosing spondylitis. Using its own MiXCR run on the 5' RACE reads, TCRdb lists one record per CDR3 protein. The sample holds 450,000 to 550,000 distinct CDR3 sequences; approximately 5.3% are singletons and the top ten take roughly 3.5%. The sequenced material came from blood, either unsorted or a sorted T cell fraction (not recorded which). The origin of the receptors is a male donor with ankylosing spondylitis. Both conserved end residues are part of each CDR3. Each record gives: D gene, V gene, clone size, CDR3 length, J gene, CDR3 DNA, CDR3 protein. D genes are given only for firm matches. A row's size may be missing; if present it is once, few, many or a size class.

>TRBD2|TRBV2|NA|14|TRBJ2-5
TGTGCCAGCAGTGTGGGGACTACCCCCGAGACCCAGTACTTC
CASSVGTTPETQYF
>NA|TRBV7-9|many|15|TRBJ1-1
TGTGCCAGCAGCTTAGCCGACCCCGGGGAGACTGAAGCTTTCTTT
CASSLADPGETEAFF
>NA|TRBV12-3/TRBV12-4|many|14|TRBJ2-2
TGTGCCAGCAACTCTAACAAGAACACCGGGGAGCTGTTTTTT
CASNSNKNTGELFF
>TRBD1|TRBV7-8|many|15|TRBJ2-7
TGTGCCAACCCCCCCCCCGGACAGGGGGCGAGTGAGCAGTACTTC
CANPPPGQGASEQYF
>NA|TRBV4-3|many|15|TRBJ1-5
TGCGCCAGCAGCCAAGAAGTCGCCAGCAATCAGCCCCAGCATTTT
CASSQEVASNQPQHF
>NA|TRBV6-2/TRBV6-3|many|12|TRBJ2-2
TGTGCCAGCAGTATTAGTTCCGGGGAGCTGTTTTTT
CASSISSGELFF
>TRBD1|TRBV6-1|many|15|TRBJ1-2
TGTGCCAGCACCTTGATGACAGGGTATGCCTATGGCTACACCTTC
CASTLMTGYAYGYTF
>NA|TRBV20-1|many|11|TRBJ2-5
TGCAGTGCTAAGAGAGGGGAGACCCAGTACTTC
CSAKRGETQYF
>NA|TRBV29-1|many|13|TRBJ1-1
TGCAGCGTAGCAGGGTTAAGGAACACTGAAGCTTTCTTT
CSVAGLRNTEAFF
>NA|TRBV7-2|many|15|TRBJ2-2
TGTGCCAGCAGCCCTAGGGCTATTAACACCGGGGAGCTGTTTTTT
CASSPRAINTGELFF
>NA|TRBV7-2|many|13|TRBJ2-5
TGTGCCAGCAGCCCTTCCAAAAAAGAGACCCAGTACTTC
CASSPSKKETQYF
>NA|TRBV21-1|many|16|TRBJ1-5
TGTGCCAGCAGCAAAAACCTACGGAGGGTATGCCAGCCCCAGCATTTT
CASSKNLRRVCQPQHF
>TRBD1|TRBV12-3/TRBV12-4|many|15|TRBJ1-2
TGTGCCAGCAGTTTGGGGACAGGGTATTCATATGGCTACACCTTC
CASSLGTGYSYGYTF
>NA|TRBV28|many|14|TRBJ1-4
TGTGCCAGCAGCCAAAGGGGGGCCAGGGAAAAACTGTTTTTT
CASSQRGAREKLFF
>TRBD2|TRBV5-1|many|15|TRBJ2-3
TGCGCCAGCAGCGACCCTAGCGGGGACACAGATACGCAGTATTTT
CASSDPSGDTDTQYF
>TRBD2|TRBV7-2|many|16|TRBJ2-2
TGTGCCAGCAGCGAAGGAGTAGCGGGGGGACCCCGGGAGCTGTTTTTT
CASSEGVAGGPRELFF
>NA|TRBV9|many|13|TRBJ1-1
TGTGCCAGCAGCGTAGTCGGGCAGAGTGAAGCTTTCTTT
CASSVVGQSEAFF
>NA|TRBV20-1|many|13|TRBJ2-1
TGCAGTGCTTCGGACCCCTCAAGGAATGAGCAGTTCTTC
CSASDPSRNEQFF
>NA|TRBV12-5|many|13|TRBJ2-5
TGTGCTAGTGGTTTCAGGGTGGGGGAGACCCAGTACTTC
CASGFRVGETQYF
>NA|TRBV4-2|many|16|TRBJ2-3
TGTGCCAGCAGCCGAACCACTAGCAAGGGCACAGATACGCAGTATTTT
CASSRTTSKGTDTQYF
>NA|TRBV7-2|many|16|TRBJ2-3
TGTGCCAGCAGCTCACAGGACGAAGGGGACACAGATACGCAGTATTTT
CASSSQDEGDTDTQYF
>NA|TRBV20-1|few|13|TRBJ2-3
TGCAGTGCTAGAACCCCGCTCCGCGATACGCAGTATTTT
CSARTPLRDTQYF
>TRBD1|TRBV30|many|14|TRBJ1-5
TGTGCCTGGACCCCTGGGACAGGGGATCAGCCCCAGCATTTT
CAWTPGTGDQPQHF
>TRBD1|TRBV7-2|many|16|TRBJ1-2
TGTGCCAGCAGCCCCTATGGGACAGGGGGCTTCTATGGCTACACCTTC
CASSPYGTGGFYGYTF
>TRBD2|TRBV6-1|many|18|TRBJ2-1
TGTGCCAGCAGCCCCCCGCCCCGTTCTAGCGGGGTCTACAATGAGCAGTTCTTC
CASSPPPRSSGVYNEQFF
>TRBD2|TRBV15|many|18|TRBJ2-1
TGTGCCACCAGCCCGACTAGCGGGAGGGCTTTTTTTGGCAATGAGCAGTTCTTC
CATSPTSGRAFFGNEQFF
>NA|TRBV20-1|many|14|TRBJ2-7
TGCAGTGCTAGGGGGCGGTCGAGCTCCTACGAGCAGTACTTC
CSARGRSSSYEQYF
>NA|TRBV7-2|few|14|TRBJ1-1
TGTGCCAGCAGCTTAGAACCGACAGCCACTGAAGCTTTCTTT
CASSLEPTATEAFF
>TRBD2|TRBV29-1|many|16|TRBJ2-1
TGCAGCGTTGAGAGTCTGTCTAGCGGGGGGTACAATGAGCAGTTCTTC
CSVESLSSGGYNEQFF
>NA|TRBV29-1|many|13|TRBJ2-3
TGCAGCGTTGGTCTAGCTGGCACAGATACGCAGTATTTT
CSVGLAGTDTQYF
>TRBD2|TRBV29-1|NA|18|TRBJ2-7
TGCAGCGTTGGTCCGGGACTAGCGGGACGTGGGGCGGGCTACGAGCAGTACTTC
CSVGPGLAGRGAGYEQYF
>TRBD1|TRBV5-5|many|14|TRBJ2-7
TGTGCCAGCAGCTCCATTGGACAGGACTACGAGCAGTACTTC
CASSSIGQDYEQYF
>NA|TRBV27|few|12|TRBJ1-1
TGTGCCAGCGAGGGCGCCGACACTGAAGCTTTCTTT
CASEGADTEAFF
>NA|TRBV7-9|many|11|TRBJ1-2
TGTGCCAGCAGCTTCAAGGACGGCTACACCTTC
CASSFKDGYTF
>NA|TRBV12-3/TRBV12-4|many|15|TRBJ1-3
TGTGCCAGCAGTACTGGGGGGTCGGCTGGAAACACCATATATTTT
CASSTGGSAGNTIYF
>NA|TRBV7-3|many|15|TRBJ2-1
TGTGCCAGCAGCTTAAGGCAGGGACACAACAATGAGCAGTTCTTC
CASSLRQGHNNEQFF
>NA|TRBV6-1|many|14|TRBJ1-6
TGTGCCAGCAGGGACCTCGGGACTAATTCACCCCTCCACTTT
CASRDLGTNSPLHF
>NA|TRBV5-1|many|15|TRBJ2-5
TGCGCCAGCAGCATCACAGGGTTAAGCGGGGAGACCCAGTACTTC
CASSITGLSGETQYF